Detailed here is one TCR beta chain. Its specificity is unknown. Data came from immunoSEQ multiplex PCR; TCRdb stores just in-frame clones and leaves some out. The data contain about 31,000 clones, around 87% of them singletons. The sample originates from a study of T cell responses to AZD1222 COVID-19 vaccine. Study-wide results and caveats: Clonal diversity may have been underestimated, and the donors were mostly white British, with more females than males.

V was pared by 1 base and J by 7 bases, with 17 bases between. This CDR3 contains 15 residues. The germline V gene encodes CDR1 SGHNT and CDR2 YYREEE (reference sequence). This rearrangement joins TRBV5-4 to TRBJ1-2; D possibly corresponds to TRBD1 (6 bases). The sequencing used peripheral blood, collected 28 days after the second AZD1222 dose. The TCR sequence derives from an adult who received the AZD1222 COVID-19 vaccine. CDR3 coding DNA: TGTGCCAGCAGCTTGTTTCTGAGGGACACAAGTGGCTACACCTTC. Translating gives CASSLFLRDTSGYTF.